The 7 T cell receptor beta chains below all came from one sample that was sequenced in a study of early T cells in non-severe SARS-CoV-2 infection. Each CDR3 protein gets one entry after TCRdb re-called the 5' RACE reads with MiXCR. In the table there are roughly 110,000 distinct CDR3 sequences, 11% of which are singletons. Sample: whole blood. All receptors come from an adult who was a healthcare worker with PCR-confirmed SARS-CoV-2 infection or an uninfected control (not recorded which).

This clonotype was counted many times. The chain employs TRBV4-3 and TRBJ2-1; 7 nucleotides line up with TRBD2. The germline V gene encodes CDR1 LGHNA and CDR2 YSLEER. The CDR3 loop spans 16 amino acids. Germline trimming cut 1 base from V and 6 bases from J; bases unmatched to any gene: 9. The CDR3: CASSQGRYSGPNEQFF. For the CDR3, the DNA is TGCGCCAGCAGCCAAGGTCGCTATAGCGGGCCCAATGAGCAGTTCTTC.

J is TRBJ2-2 and V is TRBV9; D is perhaps TRBD2 (6 bases). V lost 3 bases and J 0 bases, leaving 9 bases between the germline ends. The CDR3 has 15 amino acids. The V gene's germline CDR1 is SGDLS and CDR2 YYNGEE. CDR3: CASSGGDSNTGELFF. In DNA, the CDR3 is TGTGCCAGCAGCGGCGGGGACTCGAACACCGGGGAGCTGTTTTTT. The whole variable domain, remainder taken from reference TRBV9 and TRBJ2-2, is DSGVTQTPKHLITATGQRVTLRCSPRSGDLSVYWYQQSLDQGLQFLIQYYNGEERAKGNILERFSAQQFPDLHSELNLSSLELGDSALYFCASSGGDSNTGELFFGEGSRLTVL.

This clonotype has more than one count but fewer than ten. J is TRBJ2-7 and V is TRBV5-4; TRBD2 matches 11 bases. Germline values: CDR1 SGHNT, CDR2 YYREEE (reference sequence). J gave up 3 bases and V 0 bases, and 2 bases lay outside the gene matches. The CDR3 runs to 15 residues. The CDR3 sequence: CASSLALAGDYEQYF. The CDR3 region has the DNA TGTGCCAGCAGCTTGGCACTAGCGGGAGACTACGAGCAGTACTTC.

The sample holds many counts of this clonotype. The rearrangement links TRBV7-9 to TRBJ1-6, with D uncertain. CDR3 length: 16 amino acids. The V end lost 1 base, the J end lost 2 bases, and 9 bases lay between the germline ends. CDR1 and CDR2 from the germline V gene are SEHNR and FQNEAQ (reference sequence). This CDR3 reads CASSLEFGTYNSPLHF. CDR3 coding DNA: TGTGCCAGCAGCTTAGAATTCGGGACCTATAATTCACCCCTCCACTTT.

V and J are TRBV28 and TRBJ2-7; 8 bases align to TRBD2. In germline, CDR1 is MDHEN, CDR2 SYDVKM. CDR3 length equals 18 residues. J lost 2 bases, V lost 4 bases, and 16 bases had no gene match. The CDR3 loop is CASSSYSSPLAATYEQYF. The CDR3 nucleotides are TGTGCCAGCAGTTCGTATTCGAGTCCACTAGCGGCAACCTACGAGCAGTACTTC.

The chain couples TRBV28 to TRBJ2-3; D could derive from TRBD1 or TRBD2 (5 bases each). V lost 4 bases and J 6 bases, leaving 20 bases between the germline ends. CDR1 is MDHEN, CDR2 SYDVKM, per germline. The CDR3 runs 16 residues. The CDR3 coding sequence is TGTGCCAGCAGTTCGTGGGACCTCGACTCAGGGGATACGCAGTATTTT. It yields the protein CASSSWDLDSGDTQYF. The entire variable domain, with the rest obtained from reference TRBV28 and TRBJ2-3, is as follows: DVKVTQSSRYLVKRTGEKVFLECVQDMDHENMFWYRQDPGLGLRLIYFSYDVKMKEKGDIPEGYSVSREKKERFSLILESASTNQTSMYLCASSSWDLDSGDTQYFGPGTRLTVL.

This clonotype has a handful of counts. This chain connects TRBV12-3 or TRBV12-4 to TRBJ2-1; a possible D gene is TRBD1 (7 bases). The CDR3 sequence is 13 residues long. V lost 7 bases, J lost 8 bases, and 15 bases lay in between. CDR3 DNA sequence: TGTGCCAGCATACGGAGGGGGCACGATGAGCAGTTCTTC. It is translated as CASIRRGHDEQFF.